This record covers a single T cell receptor beta chain. An end of the junction does not agree with germline; a read error may underlie this. The primer mix had 60 Vbeta and 13 Jbeta primers. Assay used: immunoSEQ multiplex PCR; TCRdb lists only in-frame clones, some missing. The sample records some 200,000 clones, around 80% being singletons. The sample comes from a study of cytomegalovirus exposure and HLA in healthy donors. The receptor was isolated from a woman in her 30s in good health and CMV-seronegative. Sequenced material: PBMCs.

The CDR3 coding sequence is TGCGCCAGCAGCCAAGGGACAGGCCTAAATTCACCCCTCCGCTTT. This gives the protein CASSQGTGLNSPLRF. V is TRBV4-1 and J is TRBJ1-6, with 7 positions matching TRBD1. Germline CDR1 is MGHRA and CDR2 is YSYEKL. The length of the CDR3 is 15 residues.